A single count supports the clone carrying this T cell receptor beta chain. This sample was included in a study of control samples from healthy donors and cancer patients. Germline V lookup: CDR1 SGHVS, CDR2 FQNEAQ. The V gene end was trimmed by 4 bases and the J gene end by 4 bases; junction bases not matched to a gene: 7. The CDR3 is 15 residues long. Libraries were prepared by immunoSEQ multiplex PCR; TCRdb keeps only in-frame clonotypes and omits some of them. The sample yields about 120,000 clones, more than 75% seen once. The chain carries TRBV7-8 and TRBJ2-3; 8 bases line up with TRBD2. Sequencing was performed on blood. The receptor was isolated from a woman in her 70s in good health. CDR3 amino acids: CASSSSAGVADTQYF. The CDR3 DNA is TGTGCCAGCAGCTCCTCAGCGGGGGTAGCAGATACGCAGTATTTT.